This T cell receptor beta chain comes out of a study of T cells after yellow fever vaccination (dated by TCRdb to between 2018 and 2021). In the study overall: Libraries from fractions with low cell numbers were prepared with the SMART-Seq v4 Ultra Low Input RNA kit. Blood was collected at multiple timepoints before and after primary and secondary immunization, and bulk PBMC replicates and cell subsets were isolated. Two healthy male donors, one aged 18 to 30 and one aged 30 to 40 years, made up the cohort. To follow T-cell clones before and after primary and booster YFV17D yellow fever vaccination, bulk TCR alpha and beta repertoires were sequenced over time. Study-level results and caveats: Computational filtering was needed because FACS-sorted repertoires could contain abundant contaminating clonotypes from the bulk population. Only a couple of donors were included in the study, so the extent to which the findings can be generalized is limited. A small fraction of clonotypes appeared in both the CD4 and CD8 compartments, likely as a result of convergent recombination. Compared with the primary T-cell response, the secondary T-cell response was weaker but faster, peaking on day 5 rather than day 15. Most clones expanded after primary vaccination (approximately 95% of CD4 and 70% to 90% of CD8) were re-detected after the booster, suggesting that broad memory maintenance occurred.

This clonotype was counted at least ten times. No antigen is known for it. No per-base quality is available; no much larger clone lies one base away. The sample's treatment or condition, from its label and the paper: live attenuated yellow fever vaccine strain. A standard Ficoll-Paque protocol was used to isolate PBMCs from peripheral blood. CD4 and CD8 T-cell fractions were isolated with Dynabeads CD4 and CD8 positive selection kits. TriZol was used to extract RNA from bulk PBMCs, CD4 and CD8 fractions, and dextramer-positive and dextramer-negative fractions. Germline trimming amounts to 6 bases on V and 2 bases on J, with 6 as the count of junction bases outside the gene matches. Via the germline V gene (reference sequence), CDR1 is DFQATT and CDR2 SNEGSKA. There are 13 amino acids in the CDR3, from cysteine to phenylalanine inclusive. Only CDR3 DNA remains: 39 bases, in frame from the first base.

TCR cDNA was synthesized by 5'RACE template switching, through which a universal primer site and unique molecular identifiers were introduced. Priming of cDNA synthesis was performed from both the TCR alpha and TCR beta constant segments. Libraries were amplified in two PCR steps, with sample barcodes and sequencing adapters added in the second step. Sequencing of libraries was performed on Illumina HiSeq 2500 (2x100 bp) or NovaSeq (2x150 bp). Processing in the source paper ran as follows. Demultiplexing of reads and collapsing into UMI consensus sequences were performed with MIGEC, and V(D)J alignment was carried out with MiXCR. Using edgeR on replicate PBMC samples, clonotypes were called vaccine-responding if FDR was below 0.01 and the log2 fold change was above 5 up to day 15. Bulk clonotypes were assigned CD4 or CD8 identity according to which sequenced CD4 or CD8 repertoire held them at higher abundance. In TCRdb, the public reads were trimmed at Q25 with fastp and aligned with MiXCR, with productive beta chains retained. Entries that share a CDR3 protein sequence are merged under the most common genes and DNA. These V and J calls derive from TCRdb rather than the authors' analysis. The sample table shows about 260,000 distinct CDR3 sequences, and over 10% are seen once. The ten largest clones represent roughly 0.5% of the sample.

Sequencing used CD4+ T cells sorted from PBMCs, obtained 45 days after the yellow fever booster vaccination. The receptor was isolated from a man aged 25 to 40 who received the YFV17D yellow fever vaccine. Recombination connected TRBV20-1 to TRBJ2-5, with 7 bases matching TRBD1. CDR3 protein: CSATNRGQETQYF. The DNA sequence is given as TGCAGTGCCACAAACAGGGGTCAAGAGACCCAGTACTTC.